This T cell receptor (beta chain) is drawn from a study of CD8+ T cells in alopecia areata. Study-wide context: Patients received oral tofacitinib, 5 to 10 mg twice daily, for moderate-to-severe alopecia areata. Tofacitinib exposure lasted 6 to 18 months, followed by 6 months off drug. General observations from the study: Many expanded lesional clones remained in scalp and blood on tofacitinib. Scalp sample sequencing also detects resident alphabeta T cells of normal skin.

CDR3 length: 12 residues. Germline loops: CDR1 GTSNPN, CDR2 SVGIG (reference sequence). V was clipped by 2 bases and J by 10 bases, with 14 bases between them. TCR sequencing used cDNA made by reverse transcription of extracted RNA. TCRdb's copy holds only in-frame clones and misses some; the assay was immunoSEQ multiplex PCR. The sample has about 300,000 clones, roughly 60% seen once. Comment on this clone: The target antigen is unknown.

Treatment noted: oral pan-JAK inhibitor, 5-10 mg twice daily. The source was CD4+ T cells sorted from blood, collected at week 24, from a patient treated with tofacitinib. The receptor was derived from a human donor with alopecia areata. The chain employs TRBV30 and TRBJ1-2; perhaps TRBD1 as D (5 bases). The CDR3 nucleotides read TGTGCCTGGAGTTTGGGCGCGGGGGTCTACACCTTC. Translation: CAWSLGAGVYTF.